This TCR beta chain emerged from a study of cytomegalovirus exposure and HLA in healthy donors. PCR employed 60 Vbeta and 13 Jbeta primers. The data were produced by immunoSEQ multiplex PCR, yet TCRdb's version contains in-frame clones alone and is incomplete. Of 200,000 to 250,000 clones in the sample, around 83% are singletons; the top ten hold less than 3.5%. This clone appeared once. This CDR3 region has 16 residues. The V gene's germline CDR1 is MNHNY and CDR2 SVGAGI (reference sequence). Deletions cut 0 bases from V and 4 bases from J, with 16 bases between. Specimen: PBMCs. The chain joins TRBV6-6 to TRBJ2-7; D perhaps matches TRBD1 (6 bases). The receptor was derived from a woman aged 40 to 50 in good health and CMV-seronegative. The CDR3 DNA follows: TGTGCCAGCAGTTACTCGAAGGCAGGGGCGGATTACGAGCAGTACTTC. It encodes CASSYSKAGADYEQYF.